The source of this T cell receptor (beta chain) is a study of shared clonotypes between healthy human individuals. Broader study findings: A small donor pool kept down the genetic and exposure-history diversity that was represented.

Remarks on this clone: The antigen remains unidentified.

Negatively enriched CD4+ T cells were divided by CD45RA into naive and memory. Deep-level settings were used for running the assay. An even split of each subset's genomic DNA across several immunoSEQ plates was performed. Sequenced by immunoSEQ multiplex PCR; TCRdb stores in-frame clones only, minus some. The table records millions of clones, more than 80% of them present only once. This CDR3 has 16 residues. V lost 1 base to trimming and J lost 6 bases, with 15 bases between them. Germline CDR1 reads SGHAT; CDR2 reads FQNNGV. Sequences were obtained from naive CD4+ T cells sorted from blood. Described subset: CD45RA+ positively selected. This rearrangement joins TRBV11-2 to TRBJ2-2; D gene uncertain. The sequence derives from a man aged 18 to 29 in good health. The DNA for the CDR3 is TGTGCCAGCAGCTTAGCAGGCTGGGTTCGCGCCGGGGAGCTGTTTTTT. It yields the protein CASSLAGWVRAGELFF.